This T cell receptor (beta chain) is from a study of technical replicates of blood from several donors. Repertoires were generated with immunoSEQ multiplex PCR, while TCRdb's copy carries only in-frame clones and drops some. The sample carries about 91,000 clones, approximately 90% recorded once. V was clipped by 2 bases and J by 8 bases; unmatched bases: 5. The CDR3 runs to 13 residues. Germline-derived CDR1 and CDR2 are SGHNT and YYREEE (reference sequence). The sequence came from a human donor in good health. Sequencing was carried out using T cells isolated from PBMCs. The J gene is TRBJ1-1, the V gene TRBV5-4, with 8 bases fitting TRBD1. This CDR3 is CASSLAGTGEAFF. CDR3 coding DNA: TGTGCCAGCAGCTTAGCCGGGACAGGAGAAGCTTTCTTT.